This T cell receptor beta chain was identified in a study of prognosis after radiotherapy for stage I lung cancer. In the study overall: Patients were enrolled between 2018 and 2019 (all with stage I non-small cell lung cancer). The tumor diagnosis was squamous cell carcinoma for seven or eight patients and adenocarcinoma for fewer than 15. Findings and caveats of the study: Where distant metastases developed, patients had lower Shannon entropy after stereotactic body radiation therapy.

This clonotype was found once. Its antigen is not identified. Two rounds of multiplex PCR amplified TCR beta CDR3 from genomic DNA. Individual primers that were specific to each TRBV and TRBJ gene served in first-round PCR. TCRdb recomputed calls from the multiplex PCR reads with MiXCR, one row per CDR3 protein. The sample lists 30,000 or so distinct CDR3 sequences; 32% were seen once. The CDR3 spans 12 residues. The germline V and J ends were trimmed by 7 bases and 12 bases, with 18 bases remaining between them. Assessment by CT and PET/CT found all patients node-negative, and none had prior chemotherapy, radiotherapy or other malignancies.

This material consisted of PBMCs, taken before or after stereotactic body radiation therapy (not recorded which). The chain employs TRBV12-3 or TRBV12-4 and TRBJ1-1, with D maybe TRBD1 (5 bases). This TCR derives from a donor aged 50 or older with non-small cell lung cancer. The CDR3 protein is CASTLGDSESFF. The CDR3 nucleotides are TGTGCCAGCACCTTAGGGGATAGCGAATCTTTCTTT.